This record looks at one T cell receptor (beta chain) sequence and its context. This receptor's antigen is unknown. Base quality data are lacking; no much larger clone is found one base away. TRB CDR3 regions were amplified from genomic DNA with the immunoSEQ two-step, bias-controlled multiplex PCR assay. An Illumina NextSeq 500 was used to sequence the CDR3 libraries. The source study handled its data this way. Initial alignment and bioinformatics, including bias normalization against synthetic CDR3 analogs, were performed with the immunoSEQ Analyzer platform. V, D and J gene annotation followed the IMGT database definitions. VDJtools version 1.1.10 and the R package tcR version 2.2.1.11 were used with default settings for further TRBV analyses. GLIPH analysis was done using default settings in version 1.0. Significant clonotype frequency changes were tested by 2-sided binomial test with Benjamini-Hochberg correction (alpha = 0.01) in CDR3 sequences with at least 5 reads. This immuneACCESS table, as held by TCRdb, lists in-frame sequences with V and J called but not all clones. Of the missing ones, under half trace to an unresolved V gene in checked studies; the others have no known cause. V and J calls and clone size follow that table, whereas D and trimming were derived from the DNA. The sample table contains 15,000 to 25,000 clones; only one count was recorded for around 81% of them. The ten largest clones capture approximately 9.2% of the sample.

The time point label of this sample denotes: 4-8 weeks after completion of therapy. The patients had received solid-organ transplants and had drug-resistant/recurrent cytomegalovirus. Ten people from the trial were chosen for repertoire analysis because post-therapy peripheral blood mononuclear cells were available from them. Viable CD3+CD8+CD4- lymphocytes were sorted from PBMCs on a BD FACSAria III. The Qiagen DNeasy Kit was used to extract genomic DNA from the sorted cells. The record originates from a study of T cell therapy after organ transplantation (dated by TCRdb to between 2018 and 2021). Regarding the research as a whole: Therapy products were autologous CMV-specific T cells expanded in vitro for approximately two weeks with a peptide pool of 30 HLA class I and II CMV epitopes. A median of 1.92 x 10^8 CMV-specific T cells was administered to patients across 2 to 6 intravenous infusions. Of the approximately 10 patients, eight were classified as clinical responders and two were classified as nonresponders. Only about 85% of the 10 patients had long-term post-therapy samples available. Blood samples for the short-term post-therapy time point were taken 4 to 8 weeks after therapy ended. A follow-up TRBV repertoire analysis was performed on an open-label phase I trial of autologous CMV-specific adoptive T cell therapy in solid-organ transplant recipients. Patients were given up to 6 doses of T cells at 2-week intervals and were followed for around 7 months after finishing therapy. Overall study outcomes, separate from this receptor: Fold change in CD8 clonality after therapy was inversely correlated with pretherapy clonality, suggesting that less biased repertoires were more receptive to remodeling. Before therapy, nonresponders had marked clonal expansions, and after therapy the repertoires of nonresponders changed only minimally. The small cohort prevented assessing confounders such as concurrent antirejection and antiviral medications. Few detected expansions in nonresponders may reflect reduced sample coverage from poor CD8+ T cell yield. Reconstitution after therapy appeared to include not only transferred clonotypes but also endogenous clonotypes that had not been detected in the therapy products.

Inclusive of the bounding cysteine and phenylalanine, the CDR3 is 12 residues long. The retained sequence is limited to the CDR3, 36 bases, with the frame set at the first base. V is clipped by 3 bases and J by 11 bases, and the sequence between their germline boundaries is 11 bases long. The germline V gene (reference sequence) gives CDR1 as MNHEY and CDR2 as SMNVEV. This receptor was taken from a human patient who had received a solid organ transplant and had CMV disease. After a transplant, some T cells may be of graft donor origin. The chain couples TRBV27 to TRBJ1-5, with a weak D call of TRBD1 (5 bases match). Source: CD8+ T cells from blood, taken after autologous CMV-specific T cell therapy. The CDR3 region has the sequence CASSLWGGAQHF. The sequenced DNA is TGTGCCAGCAGTTTGTGGGGGGGGGCCCAGCATTTT.